This T cell receptor beta chain was documented in a study of shared clonotypes between healthy human individuals. Study-level findings and limits: Estimated richness values were generally larger in naive subsets than in memory subsets.

Repertoires were generated with immunoSEQ multiplex PCR, while TCRdb's copy carries only in-frame clones and drops some. Among about 2.4 million clones listed, 93% were seen once. A remark on this clone: Antigen specificity is unknown.

Sequenced input: naive CD4+ T cells from PBMCs. Subset of the sample: CD45RA+ positively selected. This TCR was sampled from a young man in good health. Some clones in this sample may be carry-over from other donors' samples.

This CDR3 is CASSRQGDTEAFF. The CDR3 region has the DNA TGTGCCAGCAGTCGACAGGGGGACACTGAAGCTTTCTTT. The V call is TRBV27, the J call TRBJ1-1, with 9 bases aligning to TRBD1. CDR1 and CDR2 (germline): MNHEY, SMNVEV (reference sequence). CDR3 size: 13 residues. With 5 bases clipped from V and 3 bases from J, the junction kept 1 base outside the gene matches.